These 21 T cell receptor beta chains were sequenced from one sample in a study of graft-versus-host responses after intestinal transplantation. Libraries were prepared by immunoSEQ multiplex PCR; TCRdb keeps only in-frame clonotypes and omits some of them. This sample yields roughly 70,000 clones, of which about 80% are seen a single time; 0.39% belongs to the top ten. Antigens of these TCRs are unknown. The sample consisted of unstimulated CD4+ T cells sorted from spleen or lymph node cells, taken before transplant. Source of these receptors: a human donor who was the organ donor for an intestinal transplant.

Written as DNA, the CDR3 is TGTGCCAGCAGTGAAGGTGGGAGTATGAACACTGAAGCTTTCTTT. It encodes CASSEGGSMNTEAFF. V usage is TRBV6-1 and J usage is TRBJ1-1; unclear D gene. This CDR3 has 15 amino acids. V was trimmed by 1 base and J by 0 bases, leaving 9 bases between them. The V gene's germline CDR1 is MNHNS and CDR2 SASEGT.

In nucleotides, the CDR3 is TGTGCCAGCAGCTTAGGGAAACAGGGAAATGAGCAGTTCTTC. It encodes CASSLGKQGNEQFF. The gene calls are TRBV7-9 and TRBJ2-1, with a possible D match to TRBD1 (6 bases). This CDR3 contains 14 residues. Germline assignment: CDR1 SEHNR and CDR2 FQNEAQ (reference sequence). Trimming left V 1 base short and J 7 bases short, with 11 bases between.

The rearrangement links TRBV28 to TRBJ1-4; weak D call: TRBD1 (5 bases). Deletions cut 2 bases from V and 6 bases from J, with 16 bases between. Germline values: CDR1 MDHEN, CDR2 SYDVKM. The CDR3 is 16 residues long. CDR3 nucleotide sequence: TGTGCCAGCAGTTTACGAGGGGCGGGATTCGATGAAAAACTGTTTTTT. Protein product: CASSLRGAGFDEKLFF.

The V gene is TRBV30, the J gene TRBJ2-5, with D possibly being TRBD1 (5 bases). CDR3 size: 11 residues. The ends were cut back, 5 bases at V and 5 bases at J, with 9 bases in the middle. CDR1 and CDR2 from the germline V gene are GTSNPN and SVGIG (reference sequence). This CDR3 is CAWGQEETQYF. The CDR3 nucleotides are TGTGCCTGGGGACAAGAGGAGACCCAGTACTTC. The full variable domain, in which reference TRBV30 and TRBJ2-5 provide the parts outside the CDR3, is SQTIHQWPATLVQPVGSPLSLECTVEGTSNPNLYWYRQAAGRGLQLLFYSVGIGQISSEVPQNLSASRPQDRQFILSSKKLLLSDSGFYLCAWGQEETQYFGPGTRLLVL.

The genes are TRBV25-1 and TRBJ1-2, with 8 nucleotides matching TRBD1. Germline values: CDR1 MGHDK, CDR2 SYGVNS. Trimming cost V 1 base and J 3 bases; bases outside gene matches: 4. The CDR3 runs 15 residues. The CDR3 DNA sequence: TGTGCCAGCAGTGAATTAAACAGGGGGGACTATGGCTACACCTTC. Translation gives CASSELNRGDYGYTF.

V gene TRBV5-1 combines with J gene TRBJ1-2, with a possible D match to TRBD1 (6 bases). Trimming took 0 bases from V and 6 from J, leaving 12 bases between them. CDR1 is SGHRS and CDR2 is YFSETQ in the germline V gene. The CDR3 spans 14 residues. The CDR3 protein is CASSLDAGADGYTF. The CDR3 DNA reads as TGCGCCAGCAGCTTGGATGCGGGGGCGGATGGCTACACCTTC.

The J gene is TRBJ1-6, the V gene TRBV19; D unresolved. V was shortened by 3 bases and J by 6 bases, with 9 bases between the two germline ends. Germline V lookup: CDR1 LNHDA, CDR2 SQIVND (reference sequence). The length of the CDR3 is 14 residues. In DNA, the CDR3 is TGTGCCAGTAGTATGTTCAGGCTTAATTCACCCCTCCACTTT. This sequence encodes CASSMFRLNSPLHF.

This chain's CDR3 is CASSLEPLATLYEQYV. The CDR3 DNA follows: TGTGCCAGCAGCTTGGAGCCCTTAGCGACCCTTTACGAGCAGTACGTC. The chain couples TRBV5-5 to TRBJ2-7, with a possible D match to TRBD2 (5 bases). V was pared by 0 bases and J by 4 bases, with 17 bases between. The CDR3 length is 16 residues. From germline, CDR1 is SGHKS and CDR2 YYEKEE (reference sequence).

The chain couples TRBV5-5 to TRBJ2-7; 9 bases align to TRBD1. The CDR3 totals 15 residues. The V segment lost 0 bases and the J segment 3 bases; nucleotides outside the gene matches: 4. Germline assignment: CDR1 SGHKS and CDR2 YYEKEE (reference sequence). The CDR3 DNA reads as TGTGCCAGCAGCTTGGAAGGGACAGGGATCTACGAGCAGTACGTC. Translated, it gives CASSLEGTGIYEQYV.

The chain combines TRBV27 with TRBJ2-1; TRBD2 matches 8 bases. The CDR3 is made up of 15 amino acids. Per germline, CDR1 MNHEY and CDR2 SMNVEV (reference sequence). Trimming cost V 7 bases and J 6 bases; bases outside gene matches: 11. CDR3 protein: CASTVRGLEPNEQFF. The CDR3 DNA is TGTGCCAGCACCGTTAGGGGACTAGAGCCCAATGAGCAGTTCTTC.

The gene calls are TRBV6-1 and TRBJ1-5; the D is unclear. Trimming took off 8 bases at V and 0 bases at J, with 11 bases between the two ends. Germline V gives CDR1 MNHNS, CDR2 SASEGT. The CDR3 covers 14 residues. The chain's CDR3 is CASFYGYSNQPQHF. DNA for the CDR3: TGTGCCAGCTTTTACGGTTATAGCAATCAGCCCCAGCATTTT.

The chain recombines TRBV18 with TRBJ1-2; D not certain. From germline, CDR1 is KGHSH and CDR2 LQKENI. Trimming removed 1 base at V and 6 bases at J, with 12 bases between. This CDR3 is built from 14 residues. The CDR3 region is CASSPQAGPHGYTF. CDR3 coding DNA: TGTGCCAGCTCACCACAAGCTGGTCCCCATGGCTACACCTTC.

This rearrangement joins TRBV5-5 to TRBJ1-4; D gene unclear. The germline CDR1 and CDR2 sequences are SGHKS and YYEKEE (reference sequence). V was shortened by 2 bases and J by 6 bases, with 14 bases between the two germline ends. The length of the CDR3 is 15 residues. The CDR3 DNA sequence: TGTGCCAGCAGCTTATCAGGCAGTACCGATGAAAAACTGTTTTTT. This sequence encodes CASSLSGSTDEKLFF.

The chain has TRBV9 and TRBJ1-4; TRBD1 aligns across 8 bases. The length of the CDR3 is 15 residues. J was trimmed by 8 bases and V by 4 bases; bases with no gene match: 10. The V gene's germline CDR1 is SGDLS and CDR2 YYNGEE. The CDR3 sequence: CASSLRQGPGEKLFF. The CDR3 DNA is TGTGCCAGCAGCCTACGACAGGGGCCGGGGGAAAAACTGTTTTTT.

The gene calls are TRBV20-1 and TRBJ2-1; no clear D gene. This CDR3 is 11 amino acids long. Germline CDR1 DFQATT, CDR2 SNEGSKA (reference sequence). V lost 5 bases to trimming and J lost 7 bases, with 9 bases between them. The CDR3 bases are TGCAGTGCTTCTCGTACTAATGAGCAGTTCTTC. This sequence encodes CSASRTNEQFF.

The chain recombines TRBV5-1 with TRBJ2-2; D unclear. Trimming removed 4 bases at V and 2 bases at J, with 3 bases between. Germline V gives CDR1 SGHRS, CDR2 YFSETQ. The CDR3 runs 12 residues. The DNA for the CDR3 is TGCGCCAGCAGCCTAAACACCGGGGAGCTGTTTTTT. Translated: CASSLNTGELFF.

CDR3 loop: CASAQGETDTQYF. CDR3 coding DNA: TGCGCCAGCGCCCAAGGAGAGACAGATACGCAGTATTTT. The rearrangement links TRBV10-1 to TRBJ2-3; D is ambiguous. This CDR3 contains 13 residues. The V gene's germline CDR1 is WNHNN and CDR2 SYGVQD (reference sequence). The V end lost 8 bases, the J end lost 3 bases, and 12 bases lay between the germline ends.

The J gene is TRBJ1-1, the V gene TRBV6-4; 7 bases match TRBD1. The CDR3 spans 14 residues. J gave up 4 bases and V 3 bases, and 5 bases lay outside the gene matches. The germline gives CDR1 MRHNA, CDR2 SNTAGT. The CDR3 coding sequence is TGTGCCAGCAGTGAGGAGGGGGCGGTCACTGAAGCTTTCTTT. Translated: CASSEEGAVTEAFF.

The chain joins TRBV19 to TRBJ1-2, with D perhaps TRBD1 (6 bases). Germline lookup yields CDR1 LNHDA and CDR2 SQIVND (reference sequence). Trimming took 1 base from V and 2 from J, leaving 11 bases between them. The CDR3 is made up of 15 amino acids. CDR3 DNA: TGTGCCAGTAGTATAGTCCAGACAGGAAACTATGGCTACACCTTC. It translates to CASSIVQTGNYGYTF.

The chain carries TRBV6-5 and TRBJ1-5; D call uncertain. Trimming stripped 2 bases from V and 5 bases from J, with 10 bases between. Germline V gene lookup returns CDR1 MNHEY and CDR2 SVGAGI. CDR3 size: 14 residues. The CDR3 sequence is CASSYAATDQPQHF. CDR3 coding DNA: TGTGCCAGCAGTTACGCGGCAACCGATCAGCCCCAGCATTTT.

The chain joins TRBV28 to TRBJ1-1; TRBD1 matches at 7 bases. The V gene's germline CDR1 is MDHEN and CDR2 SYDVKM. The V segment lost 2 bases and the J segment 2 bases; nucleotides outside the gene matches: 8. CDR3 length equals 16 residues. The CDR3 sequence is CASSLEGAWGNTEAFF. In DNA, the CDR3 is TGTGCCAGCAGTTTAGAGGGGGCTTGGGGAAACACTGAAGCTTTCTTT.